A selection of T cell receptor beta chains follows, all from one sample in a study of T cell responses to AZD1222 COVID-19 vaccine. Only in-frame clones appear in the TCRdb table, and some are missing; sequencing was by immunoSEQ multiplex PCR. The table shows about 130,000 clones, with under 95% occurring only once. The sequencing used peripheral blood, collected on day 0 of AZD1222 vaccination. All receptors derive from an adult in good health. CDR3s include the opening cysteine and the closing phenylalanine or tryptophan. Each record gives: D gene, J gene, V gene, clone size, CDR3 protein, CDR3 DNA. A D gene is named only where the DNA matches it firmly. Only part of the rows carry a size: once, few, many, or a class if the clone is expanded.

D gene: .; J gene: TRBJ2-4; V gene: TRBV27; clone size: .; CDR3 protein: CASSPTRGQVIQYF; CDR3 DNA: TGTGCCAGCAGTCCGACCAGGGGCCAGGTCATTCAGTACTTC
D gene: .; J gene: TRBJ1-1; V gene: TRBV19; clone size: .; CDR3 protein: CASTQALNSMNTEAFF; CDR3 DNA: TGTGCCAGCACGCAAGCCCTAAACAGCATGAACACTGAAGCTTTCTTT
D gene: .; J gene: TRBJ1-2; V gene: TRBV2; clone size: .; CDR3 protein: CASSDLFAGAANYGYTF; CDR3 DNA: TGTGCCAGCAGTGATTTATTCGCAGGAGCCGCGAACTATGGCTACACCTTC
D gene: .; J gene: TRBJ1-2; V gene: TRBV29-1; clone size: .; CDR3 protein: CSVEVGVFGGYTF; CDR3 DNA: TGCAGCGTTGAGGTGGGGGTTTTCGGTGGCTACACCTTC
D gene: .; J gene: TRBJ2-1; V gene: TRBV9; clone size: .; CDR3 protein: CASSLSGGWNEQFF; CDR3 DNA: TGTGCCAGCAGCCTTAGCGGAGGGTGGAATGAGCAGTTCTTC
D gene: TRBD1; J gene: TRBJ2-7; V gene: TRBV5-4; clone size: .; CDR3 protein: CASSPGTGAYEQYF; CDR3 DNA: TGTGCCAGCAGTCCCGGGACAGGGGCCTACGAGCAGTACTTC
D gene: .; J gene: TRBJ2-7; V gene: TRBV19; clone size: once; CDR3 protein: CASSTPSGGRYEQYF; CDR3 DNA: TGTGCCAGTAGTACCCCTTCAGGGGGGAGGTACGAGCAGTACTTC
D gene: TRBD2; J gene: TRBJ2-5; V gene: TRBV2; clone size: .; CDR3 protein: CASSVGLAIQETQYF; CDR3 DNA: TGTGCCAGCAGTGTGGGACTAGCGATCCAAGAGACCCAGTACTTC
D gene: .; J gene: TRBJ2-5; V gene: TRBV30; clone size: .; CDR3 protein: CAWRRVYQETQYF; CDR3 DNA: TGTGCCTGGAGGAGGGTGTACCAAGAGACCCAGTACTTC
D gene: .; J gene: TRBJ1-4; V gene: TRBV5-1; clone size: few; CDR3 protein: CASSLSSATNEKLFF; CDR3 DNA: TGCGCCAGCAGCCTGTCCAGTGCAACTAATGAAAAACTGTTTTTT
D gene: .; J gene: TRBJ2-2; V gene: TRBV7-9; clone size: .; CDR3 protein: CASSFTPGENTGELFF; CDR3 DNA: TGTGCCAGCAGCTTCACTCCGGGGGAGAACACCGGGGAGCTGTTTTTT
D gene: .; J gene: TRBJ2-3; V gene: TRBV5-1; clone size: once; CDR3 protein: CASKTVASTDTQYF; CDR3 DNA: TGCGCCAGCAAGACAGTGGCTAGCACAGATACGCAGTATTTT
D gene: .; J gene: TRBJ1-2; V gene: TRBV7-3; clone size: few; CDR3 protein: CASSPSGAGIYGYTF; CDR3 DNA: TGTGCCAGCAGCCCCTCGGGGGCAGGGATCTATGGCTACACCTTC
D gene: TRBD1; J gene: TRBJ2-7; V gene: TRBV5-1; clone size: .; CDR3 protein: CASSFPGQLGEQYF; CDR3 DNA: TGCGCCAGCAGCTTTCCGGGACAGCTCGGGGAGCAGTACTTC
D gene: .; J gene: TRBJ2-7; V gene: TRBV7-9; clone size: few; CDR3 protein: CASSLRSGDSSYEQYF; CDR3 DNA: TGTGCCAGCAGCTTACGGTCGGGGGATAGCTCCTACGAGCAGTACTTC
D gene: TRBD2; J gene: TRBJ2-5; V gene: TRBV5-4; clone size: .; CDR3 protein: CASSRPGLAGQETQYF; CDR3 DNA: TGTGCCAGCAGCCGCCCCGGATTAGCGGGGCAAGAGACCCAGTACTTC
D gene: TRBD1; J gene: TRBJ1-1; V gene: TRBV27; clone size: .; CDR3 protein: CASSLNRQGARNTEAFF; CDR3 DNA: TGTGCCAGCAGTTTAAATCGGCAGGGGGCGAGGAACACTGAAGCTTTCTTT
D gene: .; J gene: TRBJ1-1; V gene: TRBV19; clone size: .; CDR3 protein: CASSLSVNTEAFF; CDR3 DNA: TGTGCCAGTAGTCTAAGCGTGAACACTGAAGCTTTCTTT
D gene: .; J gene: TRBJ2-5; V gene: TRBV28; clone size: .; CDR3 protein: CASSFEPETQYF; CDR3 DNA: TGTGCCAGCAGTTTTGAGCCTGAGACCCAGTACTTC
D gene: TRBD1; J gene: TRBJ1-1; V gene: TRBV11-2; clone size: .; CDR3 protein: CASSLRQGHTEAFF; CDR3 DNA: TGTGCCAGCAGCTTACGACAGGGACACACTGAAGCTTTCTTT
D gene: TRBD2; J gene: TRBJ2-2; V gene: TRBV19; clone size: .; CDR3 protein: CASSRTSGVITGELFF; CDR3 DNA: TGTGCCAGTAGTAGGACTAGCGGGGTTATCACCGGGGAGCTGTTTTTT
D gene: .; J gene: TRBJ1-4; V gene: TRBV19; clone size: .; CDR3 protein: CASSMGRLEKLFF; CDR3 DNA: TGTGCCAGTAGTATGGGGAGGCTTGAAAAACTGTTTTTT
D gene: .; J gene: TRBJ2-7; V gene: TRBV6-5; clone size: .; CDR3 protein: CASSPWDPSEQYF; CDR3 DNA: TGTGCCAGCAGTCCTTGGGACCCGAGTGAGCAGTACTTC
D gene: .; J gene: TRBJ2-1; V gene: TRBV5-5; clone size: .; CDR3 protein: CASSSRGQRTYNEQFF; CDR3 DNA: TGTGCCAGCAGCTCCCGGGGGCAGCGGACCTACAATGAGCAGTTCTTC